The subject of this entry is one TCR beta chain. This CDR3 is built from 15 residues. V gave up 4 bases and J gave up 6 bases, with 17 bases separating them. PCR was performed a second time for about 6 to 11 cycles using a sample-barcoded 5' primer and a J-beta primer mix. Using its own MiXCR run on the 5' RACE reads, TCRdb lists one record per CDR3 protein. The table has around 800,000 distinct CDR3 sequences, less than 80% seen once. This sample was included in a study of blood T cells in healthy people across ages. The V and J genes are TRBV12-3 or TRBV12-4 and TRBJ2-3, with D possibly called TRBD1 or TRBD2 (5 bases each). The sequencing sample was made of blood. The clonotype originates from a young man in good health. CDR3 coding DNA: TGTGCCAGCAGTTCCACGACCGGGGCCACTGATACGCAGTATTTT. Translation: CASSSTTGATDTQYF.